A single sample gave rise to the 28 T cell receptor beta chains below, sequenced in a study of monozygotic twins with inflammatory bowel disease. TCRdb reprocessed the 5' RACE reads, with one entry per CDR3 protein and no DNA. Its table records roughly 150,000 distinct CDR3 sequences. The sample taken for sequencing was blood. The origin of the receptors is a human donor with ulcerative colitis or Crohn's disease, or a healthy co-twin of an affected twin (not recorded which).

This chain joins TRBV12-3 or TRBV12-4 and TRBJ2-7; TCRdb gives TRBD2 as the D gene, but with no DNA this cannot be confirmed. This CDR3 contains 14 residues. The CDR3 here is CASSFGLAGDEQYF.

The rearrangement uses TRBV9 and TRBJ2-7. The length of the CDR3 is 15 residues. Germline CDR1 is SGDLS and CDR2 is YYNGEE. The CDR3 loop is CASSPRLSSAYEQYF.

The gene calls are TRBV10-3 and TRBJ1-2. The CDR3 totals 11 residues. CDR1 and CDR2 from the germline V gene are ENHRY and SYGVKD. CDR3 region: CAISDDNGYTF.

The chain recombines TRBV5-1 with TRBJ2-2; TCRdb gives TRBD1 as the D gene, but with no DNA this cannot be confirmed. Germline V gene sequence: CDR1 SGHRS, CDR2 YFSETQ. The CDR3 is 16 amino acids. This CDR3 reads CASSWDGGLNTGELFF.

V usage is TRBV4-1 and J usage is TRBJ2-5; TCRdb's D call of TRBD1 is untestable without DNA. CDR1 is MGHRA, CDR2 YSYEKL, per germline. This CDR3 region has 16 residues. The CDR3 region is CASSQDRTAPRETQYF.

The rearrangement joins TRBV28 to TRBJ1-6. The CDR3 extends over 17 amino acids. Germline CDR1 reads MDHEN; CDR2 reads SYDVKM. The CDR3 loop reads CASSLSRTRWRDSPLHF.

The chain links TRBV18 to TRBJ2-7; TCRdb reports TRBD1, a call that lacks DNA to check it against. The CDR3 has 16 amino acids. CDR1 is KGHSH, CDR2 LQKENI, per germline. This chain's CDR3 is CASSPGVGTGGYEQYF.

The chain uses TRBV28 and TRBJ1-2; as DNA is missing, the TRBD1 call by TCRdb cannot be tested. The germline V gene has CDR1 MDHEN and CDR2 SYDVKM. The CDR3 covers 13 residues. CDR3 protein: CASTLTGNYGYTF.

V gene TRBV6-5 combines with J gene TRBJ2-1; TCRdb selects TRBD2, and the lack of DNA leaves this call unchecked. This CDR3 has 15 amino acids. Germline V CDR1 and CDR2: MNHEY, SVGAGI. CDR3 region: CASRPSGRAGNEQFF.

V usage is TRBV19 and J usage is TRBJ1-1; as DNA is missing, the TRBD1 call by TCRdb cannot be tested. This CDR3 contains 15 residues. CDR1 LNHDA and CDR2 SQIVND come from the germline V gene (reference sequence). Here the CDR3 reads CASSPGGGWITEAFF. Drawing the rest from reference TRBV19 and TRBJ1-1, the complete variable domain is DGGITQSPKYLFRKEGQNVTLSCEQNLNHDAMYWYRQDPGQGLRLIYYSQIVNDFQKGDIAEGYSVSREKKESFPLTVTSAQKNPTAFYLCASSPGGGWITEAFFGQGTRLTVV.

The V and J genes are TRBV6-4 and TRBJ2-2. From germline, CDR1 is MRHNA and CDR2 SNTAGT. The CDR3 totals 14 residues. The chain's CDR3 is CASREQTNTGELFF.

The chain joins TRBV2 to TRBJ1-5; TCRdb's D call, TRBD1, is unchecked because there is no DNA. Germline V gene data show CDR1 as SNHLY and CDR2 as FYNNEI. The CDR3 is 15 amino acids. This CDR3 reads CASSEGQFSNQPQHF.

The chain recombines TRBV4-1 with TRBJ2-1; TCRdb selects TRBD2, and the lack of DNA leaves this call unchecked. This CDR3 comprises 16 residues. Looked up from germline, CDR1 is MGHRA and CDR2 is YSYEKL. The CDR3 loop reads CASSQSVLRGPLEQFF.

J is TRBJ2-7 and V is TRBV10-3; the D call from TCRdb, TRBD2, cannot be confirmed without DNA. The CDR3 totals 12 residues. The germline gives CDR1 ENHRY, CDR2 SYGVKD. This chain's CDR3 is CAISGPSCEQYF.

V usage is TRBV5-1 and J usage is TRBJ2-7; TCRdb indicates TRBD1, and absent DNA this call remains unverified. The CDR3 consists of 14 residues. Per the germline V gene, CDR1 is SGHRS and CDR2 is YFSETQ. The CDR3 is CASSNGTGVREQYF. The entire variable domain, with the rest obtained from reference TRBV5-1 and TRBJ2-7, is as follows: KAGVTQTPRYLIKTRGQQVTLSCSPISGHRSVSWYQQTPGQGLQFLFEYFSETQRNKGNFPGRFSGRQFSNSRSEMNVSTLELGDSALYLCASSNGTGVREQYFGPGTRLTVT.

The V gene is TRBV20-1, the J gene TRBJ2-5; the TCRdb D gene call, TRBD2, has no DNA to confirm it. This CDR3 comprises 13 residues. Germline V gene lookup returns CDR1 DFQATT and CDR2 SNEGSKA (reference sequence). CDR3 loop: CSTGLAVQETQYF.

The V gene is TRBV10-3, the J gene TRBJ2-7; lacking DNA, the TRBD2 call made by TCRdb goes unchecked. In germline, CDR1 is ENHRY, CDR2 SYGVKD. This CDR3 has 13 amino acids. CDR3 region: CATRLAGDYEQYF.

CDR3 sequence: CASGLGHKDEQFF. The chain uses TRBV12-5 and TRBJ2-1. This CDR3 has 13 amino acids. CDR1 is LGHNT and CDR2 is FRNRAP in the germline V gene.

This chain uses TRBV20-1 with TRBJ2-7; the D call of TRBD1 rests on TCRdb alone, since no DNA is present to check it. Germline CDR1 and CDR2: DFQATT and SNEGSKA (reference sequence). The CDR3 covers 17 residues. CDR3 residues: CSARDRGSPGARNEQYF.

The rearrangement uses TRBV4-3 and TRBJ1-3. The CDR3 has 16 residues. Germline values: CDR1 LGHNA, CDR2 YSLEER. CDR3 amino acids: CASSQDRVGSGNTIYF.

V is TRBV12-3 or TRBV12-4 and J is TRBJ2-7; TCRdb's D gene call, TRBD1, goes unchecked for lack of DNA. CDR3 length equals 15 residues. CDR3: CASSPLDRANHEQYF.

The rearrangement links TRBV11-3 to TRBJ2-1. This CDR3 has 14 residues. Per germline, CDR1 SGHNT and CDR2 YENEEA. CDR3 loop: CASSPRGSYNEQFF.

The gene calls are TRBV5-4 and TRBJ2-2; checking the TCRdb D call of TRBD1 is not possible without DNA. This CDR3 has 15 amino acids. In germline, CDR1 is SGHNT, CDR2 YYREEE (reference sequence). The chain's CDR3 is CASSWGTGNTGELFF.

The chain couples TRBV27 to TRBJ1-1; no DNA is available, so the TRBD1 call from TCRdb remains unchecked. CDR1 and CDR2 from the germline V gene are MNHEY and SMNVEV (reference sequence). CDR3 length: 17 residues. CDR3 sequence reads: CASSLRLWTGGGTEAFF.

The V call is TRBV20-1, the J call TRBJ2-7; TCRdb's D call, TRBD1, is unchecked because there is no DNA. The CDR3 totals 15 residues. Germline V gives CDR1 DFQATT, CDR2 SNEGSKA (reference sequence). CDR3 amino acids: CSARPFDRVSNEQYF.

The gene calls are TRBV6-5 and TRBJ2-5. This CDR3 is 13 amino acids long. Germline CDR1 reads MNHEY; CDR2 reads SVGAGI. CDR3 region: CASSYWDQETQYF.

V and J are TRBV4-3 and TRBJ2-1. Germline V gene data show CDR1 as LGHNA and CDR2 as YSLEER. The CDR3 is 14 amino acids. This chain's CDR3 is CASSQESSKDEQFF.

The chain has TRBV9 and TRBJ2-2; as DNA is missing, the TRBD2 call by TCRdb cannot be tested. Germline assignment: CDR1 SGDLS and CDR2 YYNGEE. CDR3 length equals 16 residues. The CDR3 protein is CASSRGLAGATGELFF.